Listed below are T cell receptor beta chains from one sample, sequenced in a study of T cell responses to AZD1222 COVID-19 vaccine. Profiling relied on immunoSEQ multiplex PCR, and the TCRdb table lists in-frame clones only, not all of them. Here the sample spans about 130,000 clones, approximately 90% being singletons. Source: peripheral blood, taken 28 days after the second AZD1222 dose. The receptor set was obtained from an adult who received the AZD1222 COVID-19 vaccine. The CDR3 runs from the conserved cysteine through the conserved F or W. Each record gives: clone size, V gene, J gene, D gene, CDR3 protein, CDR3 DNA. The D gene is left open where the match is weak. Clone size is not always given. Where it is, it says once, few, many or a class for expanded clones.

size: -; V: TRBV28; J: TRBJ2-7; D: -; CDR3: CASSSFLSVQYF; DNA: TGTGCCAGCAGTTCTTTTCTATCTGTGCAGTACTTC
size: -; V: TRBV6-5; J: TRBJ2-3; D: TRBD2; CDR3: CASSYSNGGSGTQYF; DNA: TGTGCCAGCAGTTACTCGAATGGCGGGAGCGGTACGCAGTATTTT
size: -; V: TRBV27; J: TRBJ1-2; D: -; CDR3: CASSPRGYGYTF; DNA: TGTGCCAGCAGTCCCCGGGGGTATGGCTACACCTTC
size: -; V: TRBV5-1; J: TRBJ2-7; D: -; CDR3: CASSVRQDSYEQYF; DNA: TGCGCCAGCAGCGTCCGACAGGACTCCTACGAGCAGTACTTC
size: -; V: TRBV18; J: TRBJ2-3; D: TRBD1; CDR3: CASSPARDREDTQYF; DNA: TGTGCCAGCTCACCGGCCCGGGACAGAGAAGATACGCAGTATTTT
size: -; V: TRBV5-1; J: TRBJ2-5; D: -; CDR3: CASSDWETQYF; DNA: TGCGCCAGCAGCGATTGGGAGACCCAGTACTTC
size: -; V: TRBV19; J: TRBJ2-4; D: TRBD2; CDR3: CASSIPGGSKNIQYF; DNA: TGTGCCAGTAGCATCCCCGGGGGGTCCAAAAACATTCAGTACTTC
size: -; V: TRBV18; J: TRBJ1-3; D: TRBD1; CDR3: CASSRGQRNTIYF; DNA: TGTGCCAGCTCACGGGGACAGAGAAACACCATATATTTT
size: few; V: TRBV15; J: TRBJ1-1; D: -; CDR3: CATSRGTQGGTEAFF; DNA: TGTGCCACCAGCAGAGGTACACAGGGCGGGACAGAAGCTTTCTTT
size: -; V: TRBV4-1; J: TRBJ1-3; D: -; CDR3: CASSQWALKGSEVLSGNTIYF; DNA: TGCGCCAGCAGCCAATGGGCTCTGAAGGGGTCCGAGGTCCTCTCTGGAAACACCATATATTTT
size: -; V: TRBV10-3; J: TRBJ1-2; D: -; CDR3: CAISEFEGSDGYTF; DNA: TGTGCCATCAGTGAGTTTGAGGGAAGCGATGGCTACACCTTC
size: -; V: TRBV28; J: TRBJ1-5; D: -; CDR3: CASIDGQPLYRYQHF; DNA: TGTGCCAGCATTGACGGACAGCCCCTATATCGTTACCAGCATTTT
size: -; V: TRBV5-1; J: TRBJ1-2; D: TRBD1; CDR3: CASSPGQGEGYTF; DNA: TGCGCCAGCAGCCCTGGACAGGGGGAAGGCTACACCTTC
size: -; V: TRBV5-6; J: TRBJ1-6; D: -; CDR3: CASSLGGGASSYNSPLHF; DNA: TGTGCCAGCAGCTTGGGTGGGGGCGCGTCGTCCTATAATTCACCCCTCCACTTT
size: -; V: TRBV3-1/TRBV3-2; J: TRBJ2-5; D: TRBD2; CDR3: CASTPVAGEGKTQYF; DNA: TGTGCCAGCACCCCGGTAGCGGGAGAGGGGAAGACCCAGTACTTC
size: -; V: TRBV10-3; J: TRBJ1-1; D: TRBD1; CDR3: CAISEPDREFTEAFF; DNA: TGTGCCATCAGTGAGCCGGACAGGGAGTTCACTGAAGCTTTCTTT
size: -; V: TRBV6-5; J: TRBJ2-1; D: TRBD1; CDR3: CASTLGQGLWGEQFF; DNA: TGTGCCAGCACCTTGGGACAGGGGCTTTGGGGTGAGCAGTTCTTC
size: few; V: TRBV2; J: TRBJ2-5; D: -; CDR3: CASTQGGETQYF; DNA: TGTGCCAGCACCCAGGGCGGGGAGACCCAGTACTTC
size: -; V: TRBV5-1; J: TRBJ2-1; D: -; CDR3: CASSLDIGTGQFF; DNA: TGCGCCAGCAGCTTGGATATAGGGACCGGGCAGTTCTTC
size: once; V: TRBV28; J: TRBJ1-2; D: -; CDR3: CASSLANYGYTF; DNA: TGTGCCAGCAGTTTAGCCAACTATGGCTACACCTTC
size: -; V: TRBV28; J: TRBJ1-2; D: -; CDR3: CASSPTHVLAVYSPTYTF; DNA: TGTGCCAGCAGTCCCACCCACGTGTTAGCCGTGTATAGCCCCACGTACACCTTC
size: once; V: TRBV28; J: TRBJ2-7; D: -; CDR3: CASSFPSREQYF; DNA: TGTGCCAGCAGTTTCCCGTCCCGCGAGCAGTACTTC
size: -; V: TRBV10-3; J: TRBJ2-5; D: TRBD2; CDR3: CAISGVLAAKGGLETQYF; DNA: TGTGCCATCAGTGGGGTTCTAGCGGCCAAGGGTGGGTTAGAGACCCAGTACTTC
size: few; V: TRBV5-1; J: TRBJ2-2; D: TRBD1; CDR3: CASSYGSGGTGRGGELFF; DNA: TGCGCCAGCAGCTATGGTTCAGGGGGAACGGGGCGCGGCGGGGAGCTGTTTTTT
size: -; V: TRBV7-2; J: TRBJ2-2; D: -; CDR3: CASSPSITGELFF; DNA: TGTGCCAGCAGCCCAAGTATCACCGGGGAGCTGTTTTTT
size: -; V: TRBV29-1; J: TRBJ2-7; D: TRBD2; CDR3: CSVGTSGYEQYF; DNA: TGCAGCGTGGGGACTAGCGGCTACGAGCAGTACTTC